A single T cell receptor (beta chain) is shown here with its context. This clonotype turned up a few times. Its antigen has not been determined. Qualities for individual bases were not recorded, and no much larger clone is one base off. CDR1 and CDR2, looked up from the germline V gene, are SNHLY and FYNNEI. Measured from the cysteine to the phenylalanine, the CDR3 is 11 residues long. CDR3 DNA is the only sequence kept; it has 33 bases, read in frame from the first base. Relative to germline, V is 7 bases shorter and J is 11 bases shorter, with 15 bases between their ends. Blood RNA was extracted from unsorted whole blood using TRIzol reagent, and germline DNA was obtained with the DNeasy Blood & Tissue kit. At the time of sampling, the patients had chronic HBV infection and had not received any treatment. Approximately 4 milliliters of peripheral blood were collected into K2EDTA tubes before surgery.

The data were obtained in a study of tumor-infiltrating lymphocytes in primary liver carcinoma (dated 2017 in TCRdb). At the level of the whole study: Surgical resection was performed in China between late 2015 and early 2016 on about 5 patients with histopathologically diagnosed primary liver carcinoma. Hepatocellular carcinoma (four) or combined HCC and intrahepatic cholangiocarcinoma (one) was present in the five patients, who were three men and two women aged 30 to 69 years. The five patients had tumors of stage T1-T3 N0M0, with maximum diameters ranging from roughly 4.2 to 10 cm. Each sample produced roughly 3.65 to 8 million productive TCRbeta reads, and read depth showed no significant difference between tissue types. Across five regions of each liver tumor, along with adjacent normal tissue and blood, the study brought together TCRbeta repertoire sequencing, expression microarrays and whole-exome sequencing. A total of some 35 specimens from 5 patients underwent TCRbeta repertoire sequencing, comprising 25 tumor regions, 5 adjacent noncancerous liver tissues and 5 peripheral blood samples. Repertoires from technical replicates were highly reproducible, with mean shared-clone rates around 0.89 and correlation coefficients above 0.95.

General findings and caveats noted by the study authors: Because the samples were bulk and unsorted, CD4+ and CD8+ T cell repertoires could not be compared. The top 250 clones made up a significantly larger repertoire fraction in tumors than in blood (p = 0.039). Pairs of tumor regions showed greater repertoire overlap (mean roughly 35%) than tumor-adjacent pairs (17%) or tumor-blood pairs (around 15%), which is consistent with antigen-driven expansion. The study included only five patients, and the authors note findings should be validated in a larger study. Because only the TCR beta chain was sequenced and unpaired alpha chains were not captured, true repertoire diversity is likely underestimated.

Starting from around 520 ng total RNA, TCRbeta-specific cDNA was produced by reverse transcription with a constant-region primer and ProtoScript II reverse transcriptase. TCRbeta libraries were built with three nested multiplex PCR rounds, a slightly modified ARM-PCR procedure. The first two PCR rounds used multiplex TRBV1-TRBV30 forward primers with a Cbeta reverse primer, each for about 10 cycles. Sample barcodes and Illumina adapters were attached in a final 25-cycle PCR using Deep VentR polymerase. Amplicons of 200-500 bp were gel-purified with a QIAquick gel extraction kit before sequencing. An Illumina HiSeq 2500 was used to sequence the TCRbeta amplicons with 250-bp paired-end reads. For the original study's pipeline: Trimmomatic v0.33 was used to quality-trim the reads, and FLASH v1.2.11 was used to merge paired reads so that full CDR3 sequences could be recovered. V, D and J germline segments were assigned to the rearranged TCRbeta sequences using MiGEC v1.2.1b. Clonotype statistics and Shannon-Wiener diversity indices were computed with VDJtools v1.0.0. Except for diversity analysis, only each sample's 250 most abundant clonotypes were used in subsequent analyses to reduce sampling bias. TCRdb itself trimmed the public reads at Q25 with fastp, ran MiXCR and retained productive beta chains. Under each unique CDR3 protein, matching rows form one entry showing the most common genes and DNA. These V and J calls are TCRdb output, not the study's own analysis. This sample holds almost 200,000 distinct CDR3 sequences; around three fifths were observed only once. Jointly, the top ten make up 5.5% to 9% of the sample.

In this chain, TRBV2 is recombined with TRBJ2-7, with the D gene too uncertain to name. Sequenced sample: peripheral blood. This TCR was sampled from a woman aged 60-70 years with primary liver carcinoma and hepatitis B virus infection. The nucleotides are TGTGCCAGCACCCTCACGATTAGGGAGTACTTC. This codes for CASTLTIREYF.